The rows below give T cell receptor beta chains drawn from one sample of a study of blood T cell repertoires in COVID-19. Produced via immunoSEQ multiplex PCR; TCRdb's table is partial and in-frame only. Here the sample spans about 330,000 clones, 92% being singletons. The specimen was PBMCs or T cells enriched from blood (not recorded which). Receptors originate from a woman between 25 and 40 years old who had recovered from COVID-19. Each CDR3 is given with its conserved first and last residue.

j_call: TRBJ2-7
v_call: TRBV5-1
cdr3_aa: CASSLVGAHEQYF

j_call: TRBJ2-2
v_call: TRBV4-1
cdr3_aa: CASSQVAGTTTLRHTGELFF

j_call: TRBJ2-6
v_call: TRBV29-1
cdr3_aa: CSVEDSYSGANVLTF

j_call: TRBJ2-7
v_call: TRBV5-1
cdr3_aa: CASRRTGDEQYF

j_call: TRBJ1-2
v_call: TRBV5-1
cdr3_aa: CASSEEKKSGYTF

j_call: TRBJ1-4
v_call: TRBV7-9
cdr3_aa: CASSSGVVGTNEKLFF

j_call: TRBJ1-2
v_call: TRBV5-4
cdr3_aa: CASSLGGKIGDYGYTF

j_call: TRBJ1-6
v_call: TRBV6-2/TRBV6-3
cdr3_aa: CASSPPRTGSHSPLHF

j_call: TRBJ2-1
v_call: TRBV5-1
cdr3_aa: CASSSEKQGTSFYNEQFF

j_call: TRBJ2-3
v_call: TRBV10-1
cdr3_aa: CASSEAGYRTSTDTQYF

j_call: TRBJ2-3
v_call: TRBV27
cdr3_aa: CASRKDRPSTDTQYF

j_call: TRBJ2-3
v_call: TRBV10-3
cdr3_aa: CAIRPGLAALWHLEDTQYF

j_call: TRBJ1-1
v_call: TRBV18
cdr3_aa: CASSPYNRGGTEAFF

j_call: TRBJ2-5
v_call: TRBV28
cdr3_aa: CASSLGQRETQYF

j_call: TRBJ2-4
v_call: TRBV5-6
cdr3_aa: CASSLGSGAGIQYF

j_call: TRBJ2-7
v_call: TRBV5-5
cdr3_aa: CASSLVTIPGLAGGRNEQYF

j_call: TRBJ1-2
v_call: TRBV5-1
cdr3_aa: CASSLSLQGDGYTF

j_call: TRBJ2-7
v_call: TRBV7-9
cdr3_aa: CASSGGTSGRDEQYF

j_call: TRBJ2-1
v_call: TRBV23-1
cdr3_aa: CASSQSYRGNYYNEQFF

j_call: TRBJ1-5
v_call: TRBV27
cdr3_aa: CASSGTGAQPQHF

j_call: TRBJ1-2
v_call: TRBV6-6
cdr3_aa: CASSSGRVDGYTF

j_call: TRBJ2-1
v_call: TRBV3-1/TRBV3-2
cdr3_aa: CASSTGVGDNEQFF

j_call: TRBJ2-1
v_call: TRBV9
cdr3_aa: CASSVAGVGNEQFF

j_call: TRBJ1-6
v_call: TRBV28
cdr3_aa: CASSSGTGSESLHF

j_call: TRBJ2-7
v_call: TRBV4-3
cdr3_aa: CASSQEQGAYEQYF

j_call: TRBJ2-5
v_call: TRBV5-1
cdr3_aa: CASSLGTGDRETQYF

j_call: TRBJ2-5
v_call: TRBV7-9
cdr3_aa: CASSSRLAGPGKTQYF

j_call: TRBJ1-1
v_call: TRBV29-1
cdr3_aa: CSVCTGMNTEAFF

j_call: TRBJ2-3
v_call: TRBV7-3
cdr3_aa: CASSFHDGETQYF

j_call: TRBJ2-7
v_call: TRBV12-3/TRBV12-4
cdr3_aa: CASSSDYPEQYF

j_call: TRBJ2-5
v_call: TRBV11-1
cdr3_aa: CASSPGLAGETQYF

j_call: TRBJ2-7
v_call: TRBV19
cdr3_aa: CASGQGASTHEQYF

j_call: TRBJ1-2
v_call: TRBV10-3
cdr3_aa: CAISESDSYYGYTF

j_call: TRBJ1-1
v_call: TRBV18
cdr3_aa: CASSPTGLVNTEAFF

j_call: TRBJ2-7
v_call: TRBV5-1
cdr3_aa: CASSPRTSGTRGDEQYF

j_call: TRBJ2-7
v_call: TRBV28
cdr3_aa: CASSGPGTGADEQYF

j_call: TRBJ1-1
v_call: TRBV7-8
cdr3_aa: CASSKEQGGGTEAFF

j_call: TRBJ1-1
v_call: TRBV4-1
cdr3_aa: CASSPLGVRNTEAFF

j_call: TRBJ2-7
v_call: TRBV18
cdr3_aa: CASSPPGVTYEQYF

j_call: TRBJ2-1
v_call: TRBV4-2
cdr3_aa: CASSLGEASSYNEQFF

j_call: TRBJ1-6
v_call: TRBV5-1
cdr3_aa: CASSLAGGENNSPLHF

j_call: TRBJ2-3
v_call: TRBV5-4
cdr3_aa: CASSLGASGSTDTQYF

j_call: TRBJ2-1
v_call: TRBV7-2
cdr3_aa: CASSLERASYNEQFF

j_call: TRBJ2-3
v_call: TRBV7-9
cdr3_aa: CASSSRGWDTQYF

j_call: TRBJ2-3
v_call: TRBV9
cdr3_aa: CASSVIPTATDTQYF

j_call: TRBJ1-5
v_call: TRBV24-1
cdr3_aa: CATSDHGQGEVGYLNQPQHF

j_call: TRBJ2-3
v_call: TRBV18
cdr3_aa: CASSPTRLAGYTDTQYF

j_call: TRBJ1-5
v_call: TRBV28
cdr3_aa: CASSSQGVSNQPQHF

j_call: TRBJ1-5
v_call: TRBV18
cdr3_aa: CASSPEQTSQPQHF

j_call: TRBJ2-7
v_call: TRBV4-3
cdr3_aa: CASSQDLPDRGGDEQYF

j_call: TRBJ1-4
v_call: TRBV7-2
cdr3_aa: CASSSAGTGVGEKLFF

j_call: TRBJ1-1
v_call: TRBV7-2
cdr3_aa: CASSPRTGKNTEAFF

j_call: TRBJ2-3
v_call: TRBV27
cdr3_aa: CASSLATHPTDTQYF

j_call: TRBJ1-4
v_call: TRBV5-1
cdr3_aa: CASSPGQGGEKLFF

j_call: TRBJ1-5
v_call: TRBV5-5
cdr3_aa: CASSHLRGGNNQPQHF

j_call: TRBJ2-3
v_call: TRBV9
cdr3_aa: CASSPVGLSATADTQYF

j_call: TRBJ1-1
v_call: TRBV28
cdr3_aa: CASRIDRVKREAFF

j_call: TRBJ2-1
v_call: TRBV9
cdr3_aa: CASSVASGNEQFF

j_call: TRBJ1-6
v_call: TRBV6-6
cdr3_aa: CASSRDSPLSSYNSPLHF